The 5 T cell receptor beta chains given below trace back to one sample, sequenced in a study of radiotherapy plus CTLA-4 blockade in lung cancer. Using immunoSEQ multiplex PCR, the repertoire was profiled, and TCRdb retains in-frame clones only, with some absent. The repertoire holds approximately 65,000 clones, with 60% to 80% as singletons. The material was peripheral blood, obtained from a patient treated with radiotherapy plus ipilimumab. The source is a human donor with non-small cell lung cancer who had a complete response to radiotherapy plus ipilimumab.

This chain uses TRBV27 with TRBJ1-3, with 8 bases that match TRBD1. Germline CDR1 is MNHEY and CDR2 is SMNVEV (reference sequence). V was clipped by 3 bases and J by 2 bases; unmatched bases: 9. The CDR3 is made up of 17 amino acids. DNA of the CDR3: TGTGCCAGCAGTTTTACCGGGACAGGACCTACTGGAAACACCATATATTTT. Translation: CASSFTGTGPTGNTIYF.

In this sample, this clone turned up a few times. The rearrangement links TRBV2 to TRBJ1-1; D unresolved. The CDR3 has 13 amino acids. CDR1 SNHLY and CDR2 FYNNEI come from the germline V gene. The V and J ends lost 1 base and 2 bases respectively, with 5 bases between them. Here the CDR3 reads CASSEVANTEAFF. The CDR3 DNA reads as TGTGCCAGCAGTGAAGTAGCTAACACTGAAGCTTTCTTT.

V is TRBV5-1 and J is TRBJ2-5, with a possible D match to TRBD2 (7 bases). This CDR3 has 18 amino acids. Germline CDR1 reads SGHRS; CDR2 reads YFSETQ. The V and J ends lost 7 bases and 1 base respectively, with 26 bases between them. The CDR3 is CASSEGGAGLSSQETQYF. CDR3 coding DNA: TGCGCCAGCTCGGAAGGGGGGGCAGGGCTATCTAGCCAAGAGACCCAGTACTTC.

The rearrangement links TRBV5-6 to TRBJ1-5; perhaps TRBD1 as D (6 bases). The CDR3 runs to 14 residues. Germline CDR1 SGHDT, CDR2 YYEEEE. With 4 bases removed from V and 5 bases from J, the gap between germline ends came to 13 bases. The CDR3: CASSPSRGYQPQHF. CDR3 sequence (DNA): TGTGCCAGCAGCCCAAGCAGGGGATATCAGCCCCAGCATTTT.

The J gene is TRBJ2-7, the V gene TRBV7-9; unclear D gene. This CDR3 is built from 11 residues. From germline, CDR1 is SEHNR and CDR2 FQNEAQ (reference sequence). V lost 4 bases, J lost 5 bases, and 6 bases lay in between. The DNA of the CDR3 is TGTGCCAGCAGCTGGCAGCACGAGCAGTACTTC. Its translation: CASSWQHEQYF.